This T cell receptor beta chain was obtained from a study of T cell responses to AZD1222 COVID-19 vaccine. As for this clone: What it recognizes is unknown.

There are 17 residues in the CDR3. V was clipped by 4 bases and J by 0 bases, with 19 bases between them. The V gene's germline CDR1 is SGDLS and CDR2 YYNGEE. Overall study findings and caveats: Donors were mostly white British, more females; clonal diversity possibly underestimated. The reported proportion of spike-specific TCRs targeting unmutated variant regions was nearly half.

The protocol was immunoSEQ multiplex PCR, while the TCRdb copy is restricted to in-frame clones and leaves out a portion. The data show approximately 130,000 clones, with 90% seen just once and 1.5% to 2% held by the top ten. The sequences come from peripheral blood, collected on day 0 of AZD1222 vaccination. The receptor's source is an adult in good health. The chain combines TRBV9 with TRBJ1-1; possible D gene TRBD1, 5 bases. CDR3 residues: CASSLGTSVLMNTEAFF. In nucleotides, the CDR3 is TGTGCCAGCAGCTTAGGGACCAGTGTCCTCATGAACACTGAAGCTTTCTTT.